This T cell receptor beta chain came from a study of blood T cell repertoires in COVID-19. At the level of the study: The cDNA or gDNA used as material had been derived from T cells, B-cell-depleted T cells, or PBMCs.

CDR1 and CDR2 (germline): MGHRA, YSYEKL. The CDR3 totals 19 residues. V gave up 1 base and J gave up 0 bases, with 19 bases separating them. Per the study methods: Amplification with reference gene primers provided the estimates of nucleated cell counts. Assay: immunoSEQ multiplex PCR; the TCRdb copy retains only in-frame clones and omits some. The V and J calls and clone size were taken over from that table, and D and trimming were inferred from the DNA. The table has a few hundred thousand clones, around 84% seen once; the top ten hold over 0.95%. The rearrangement joins TRBV4-1 to TRBJ2-1; no reliable D call. The specimen sequenced was peripheral blood. The sequence was obtained from a human donor with acute or convalescent COVID-19. The donor label of this sample is uncertain. The CDR3, as DNA: TGCGCCAGCAGCCAAGGGGCCCTGGGCACCTCGAGCTCCTACAATGAGCAGTTCTTC. It is translated as CASSQGALGTSSSYNEQFF.